One sample yielded the 18 T cell receptor beta chains listed below, sequenced in a study of liver allograft versus peripheral blood T cells. Study at large: Blood and transplanted-liver T cell receptor repertoires from recipients were compared.

TCRdb reprocessed the reads via MiXCR and lists one record per CDR3 protein. The table includes 950 to 1,500 distinct CDR3 sequences, under 20% detected once. The receptors here all came from a human patient who had a liver transplant. T cells may partly derive from the graft donor.

This clonotype occurred many times. V is TRBV7-9 and J is TRBJ2-2; D may match TRBD1 or TRBD2 (6 bases each). Germline lookup yields CDR1 SEHNR and CDR2 FQNEAQ (reference sequence). The CDR3 loop spans 14 amino acids. V lost 9 bases and J lost 3, with 14 bases in between. For the CDR3, the DNA is TGTGCCAGTCCCAGGGGACTTGACACCGGGGAGCTGTTTTTT. Amino acids: CASPRGLDTGELFF.

The sample holds a few counts of this clonotype. This chain joins TRBV2 and TRBJ2-7; maybe TRBD2 (5 bases). Deletions cut 3 bases from V and 2 bases from J, with 11 bases between. Germline V gives CDR1 SNHLY, CDR2 FYNNEI. The CDR3 sequence is 14 residues long. The CDR3 reads CASSDEVGAYEQYF. The CDR3 DNA follows: TGTGCCAGCAGTGATGAGGTCGGGGCCTACGAGCAGTACTTC.

This clonotype is medium-sized by share. The genes are TRBV13 and TRBJ2-1; 13 bases fit TRBD2. The ends lost 5 bases at V and 7 bases at J; junction bases unmatched: 5. CDR3 length: 15 amino acids. CDR1 and CDR2 (germline): PRHDT, FYEKMQ (reference sequence). The CDR3 DNA reads TGTGCCAGCAGCCCGGGACTAGCGGGGACGAATGAGCAGTTCTTC. Translation: CASSPGLAGTNEQFF.

This clonotype is deemed medium-sized. This chain links TRBV5-5 with TRBJ2-4, with 10 nucleotides matching TRBD2. V gave up 1 base and J gave up 1 base; unmatched junction bases: 20. The CDR3 is made up of 22 amino acids. Germline lookup yields CDR1 SGHKS and CDR2 YYEKEE (reference sequence). CDR3 nucleotide sequence: TGTGCCAGCAGCTTGACGGAACGACGCACTAGCGGGATAACTGAGGCCAAAAACATTCAGTACTTC. Its translation is CASSLTERRTSGITEAKNIQYF.

Sample share makes this clonotype medium-sized. This sequence joins TRBV9 and TRBJ2-1, with a weak D call TRBD1 (6 bases). The CDR3 consists of 13 residues. The germline CDR1 and CDR2 sequences are SGDLS and YYNGEE. V lost 0 bases and J lost 10, with 11 bases in between. This chain's CDR3 is CASSVGQDREQFF. CDR3 nucleotide sequence: TGTGCCAGCAGCGTAGGACAGGATCGGGAGCAGTTCTTC.

This clonotype rates as large (0.1 to 1%). The chain has TRBV6-5 and TRBJ1-1; D unclear. This CDR3 region has 14 residues. The V end was cut by 2 bases, the J end by 1 base, with 8 bases between. Looked up from germline, CDR1 is MNHEY and CDR2 is SVGAGI. The chain's CDR3 is CASSYGWGNTEAFF. The CDR3 DNA reads as TGTGCCAGCAGTTACGGGTGGGGGAACACTGAAGCTTTCTTT.

This clonotype is medium-sized within its sample. V usage is TRBV29-1 and J usage is TRBJ2-7, with D tentatively TRBD1 or TRBD2 (6 bases each). Germline V gives CDR1 SQVTM, CDR2 ANQGSEA. The CDR3 consists of 11 residues. The CDR3 sequence: CRDGGRHEQYF. The CDR3 DNA sequence: TGCAGGGATGGGGGGCGGCACGAGCAGTACTTC.

This clonotype is labeled as medium-sized (0.01 to 0.1%). The chain links TRBV7-9 to TRBJ1-6, with a possible D match to TRBD1 (5 bases). The germline V gene encodes CDR1 SEHNR and CDR2 FQNEAQ (reference sequence). The CDR3 loop spans 11 amino acids. V was trimmed by 6 bases and J by 10 bases, leaving 7 bases between them. The CDR3 region is CASSGGSPLHF. The CDR3 nucleotides read TGTGCCAGCAGTGGGGGATCACCCCTCCACTTT.

Comments on this clonotype: A far bigger clonotype differs at one base, so this is likely a read error. This chain connects TRBV6-5 to TRBJ2-1, with 7 nucleotides matching TRBD2. CDR1 MNHEY and CDR2 SVGAGI come from the germline V gene. V lost 2 bases and J lost 10; bases outside the gene matches: 11. The CDR3 sequence is 15 residues long. DNA for the CDR3: TGTGCCAGCAGTTACGAGGCTAGCGGCTCCTACGAGCAGTTCTTC. Encoded protein: CASSYEASGSYEQFF.

This clonotype is labeled as large. The chain carries TRBV6-2 or TRBV6-3 and TRBJ1-2; D ambiguous. Germline CDR1 and CDR2: MNHEY and SVGEGT. The CDR3 extends over 15 amino acids. Trimming shortened V by 5 bases and J by 5 bases, and 18 bases separated the two germline ends. The CDR3 DNA sequence: TGTGCCAGCAGTGAAGTTCGACTGGGAGGTTATGGCTACACCTTC. Translated: CASSEVRLGGYGYTF.

In its sample, this clonotype is large. V is TRBV6-5 and J is TRBJ2-2; no clear D. The CDR3 totals 11 residues. Germline-derived CDR1 and CDR2 are MNHEY and SVGAGI. Trimming left V 7 bases short and J 7 bases short, with 7 bases between. The CDR3 bases are TGTGCCAGCACCCCGGGCGGGGAGCTGTTTTTT. It is translated as CASTPGGELFF.

In its sample, this clonotype is medium-sized. This chain links TRBV24-1 with TRBJ2-7, with D possibly matching TRBD2 (6 bases). Germline-derived CDR1 and CDR2 are KGHDR and SFDVKD. V was pared by 2 bases and J by 2 bases, with 15 bases between. This CDR3 spans 16 amino acids. CDR3 DNA: TGTGCCACCAGTGATTCCGGGAGCTTGCCCCCCTACGAGCAGTACTTC. Translation gives CATSDSGSLPPYEQYF.

This clonotype is labeled large (0.1 to 1%). This rearrangement joins TRBV10-3 to TRBJ1-6; 7 bases agree with TRBD1. Trimming took 4 bases from V and 11 from J; bases not matched to a gene: 8. The CDR3 runs to 14 residues. Germline loops: CDR1 ENHRY, CDR2 SYGVKD. For the CDR3, the DNA is TGTGCCATCAGTGGAGGAGGGGGCGGTACACCCCTCCACTTT. Its translation is CAISGGGGGTPLHF.

This clonotype is categorized as medium-sized. This chain joins TRBV27 and TRBJ1-5; D not resolved. The CDR3 runs to 14 residues. Germline CDR1 MNHEY, CDR2 SMNVEV (reference sequence). Between the trimmed V and J ends, which lost 5 bases and 2 bases, there was a span of 10 bases. The CDR3 DNA reads TGTGCCAGCAGTCCCCGGCAGGGCAATCAGCCCCAGCATTTT. This gives the protein CASSPRQGNQPQHF.

This clonotype counts as large. This chain links TRBV15 with TRBJ1-1; D is perhaps TRBD1 (6 bases). Trimming cost V 2 bases and J 1 base, with 11 bases left between them. The CDR3 contains 15 residues. Germline V lookup: CDR1 LNHNV, CDR2 YYDKDF (reference sequence). The DNA of the CDR3 is TGTGCCACCAGCAGAAATCGACAGGCGAACACTGAAGCTTTCTTT. It yields the protein CATSRNRQANTEAFF.

In its sample, this clonotype is medium-sized. This chain joins TRBV6-5 and TRBJ2-7; D unresolved. With 4 bases removed from V and 0 bases from J, the gap between germline ends came to 7 bases. Germline V lookup: CDR1 MNHEY, CDR2 SVGAGI. This CDR3 is built from 13 residues. CDR3 protein: CASSLANSYEQYF. In DNA form, the CDR3 reads TGTGCCAGCAGTTTGGCTAACTCCTACGAGCAGTACTTC.

This clonotype qualifies as medium-sized (0.01 to 0.1%). This chain's CDR3 is CASSYGNEQFF. The CDR3 DNA sequence: TGTGCCAGCAGTTACGGGAATGAGCAGTTCTTC. The chain recombines TRBV6-2 or TRBV6-3 with TRBJ2-1, with no clear D. CDR1 is MNHEY and CDR2 is SVGEGT in the germline V gene. With 2 bases removed from V and 7 bases from J, the gap between germline ends came to 3 bases. The CDR3 is 11 residues long.

This clonotype was counted only a few times. This chain uses TRBV7-9 with TRBJ2-1; D is unclear. Trimming stripped 5 bases from V and 8 bases from J, with 10 bases between. Germline CDR1 reads SEHNR; CDR2 reads FQNEAQ (reference sequence). The CDR3 sequence is 12 residues long. The CDR3 spells CASSPKDDEQFF. DNA of the CDR3: TGTGCCAGCAGCCCGAAGGACGATGAGCAGTTCTTC.